This TCR beta chain was found in a study of blood T cell repertoires in COVID-19. Background on the study: Samples taken during acute and convalescent COVID-19 were collected in the United States, Italy and Spain. PBMCs, B-cell-depleted T cells, or T cells provided the cDNA or gDNA that made up the material.

Enrollment of patients from Seattle took place during active infection, with longitudinal follow-up. This CDR3 is built from 17 residues. V dropped 0 bases and J dropped 5; count of bases not matched to a gene: 4. Germline V lookup: CDR1 MGHRA, CDR2 YSYEKL. Generated by immunoSEQ multiplex PCR, the TCRdb table keeps only in-frame clones and is missing some. The data contain over 250,000 clones, more than 85% of them singletons. Sequences were obtained from peripheral blood. This chain links TRBV4-1 with TRBJ1-6; TRBD1 matches at 10 bases. The source is a woman aged 25 to 45 with COVID-19, enrolled during active disease. The CDR3 region is CASSQEPGTGDNSPLHF. The CDR3 bases are TGCGCCAGCAGCCAAGAACCCGGGACAGGGGATAATTCACCCCTCCACTTT.